Listed below are T cell receptor beta chains from one sample, sequenced in a study of T cell repertoires in cytomegalovirus infection. Their antigens are not known. Each CDR3 protein is one row after TCRdb ran MiXCR on the reads. The sample has 200,000 or so distinct CDR3 sequences; 35% to 45% are singletons. The material was CD8+ T cells from cultured PBMCs, obtained from culture after CMV antigen stimulation. The receptors shown here come from a human donor in good health (CMV status not recorded). Some clones in this sample may be carry-over from other donors' samples. Both conserved end residues are part of each CDR3.

J,V,CDR3
TRBJ2-7,TRBV7-6,CASSSRGLSYEQYF
TRBJ2-1,TRBV4-1,CASSGTTEQFF
TRBJ2-7,TRBV11-3,CASSLEQLLYEQYF
TRBJ2-1,TRBV7-2,CASSLVYPSGPGDEQFF
TRBJ2-7,TRBV7-3,CASSLHGGYEQYF
TRBJ2-7,TRBV5-6,CASSHSPYEQYF
TRBJ2-7,TRBV13,CASSSRGHYEQYF
TRBJ2-5,TRBV7-8,CARRPRGILQETQYF
TRBJ2-1,TRBV11-2,CASSLGGIVAVEQFF
TRBJ2-1,TRBV7-3,CASSLGGDLALRAEIHNEQFF
TRBJ1-5,TRBV7-2,CASSLAYRGVQPQHF
TRBJ2-7,TRBV27,CASSRTAGEQYF